The clone carrying this T cell receptor beta chain appeared once. The V gene's germline CDR1 is MNHNY and CDR2 SVGAGI (reference sequence). J gave up 5 bases and V 8 bases, and 2 bases lay outside the gene matches. This CDR3 comprises 12 residues. The data are from a study of identifying expanded T cells in peripheral blood. Here immunoSEQ multiplex PCR was the method, and the copy in TCRdb shows in-frame clones only, minus some. The sample includes 100,000 or so clones, 88% of them seen just once. This TCR was recovered from a person aged 18 to 70 in good health. The rearrangement uses TRBV6-6 and TRBJ1-5; 8 bases map to TRBD1. Source material: blood. CDR3 sequence (DNA): TGTGCCAGCGACAGGGGAGATCAGCCCCAGCATTTT. As protein: CASDRGDQPQHF.